The 2 T cell receptor beta chains given below trace back to one sample, sequenced in a study of OX40 agonist ivuxolimab in advanced cancers. TCRdb's table, derived via immunoSEQ multiplex PCR, lists solely in-frame clones and lacks some. The sample includes under 90,000 clones, more than 75% of them seen just once. The source material was CD4+ or CD8+ T cells sorted from blood, sampled in a trial of the OX40 agonist ivuxolimab. The receptors were gathered from an adult with an advanced solid tumor such as melanoma, head and neck, liver or kidney cancer.

The J gene is TRBJ1-1, the V gene TRBV7-3, with D uncertain. This CDR3 spans 13 amino acids. V shed 1 base and J shed 3 bases, with 6 bases lying between them. Germline assignment: CDR1 SGHTA and CDR2 FQGTGA. CDR3 loop: CASSLMRDTEAFF. DNA of the CDR3: TGTGCCAGCAGCTTAATGAGGGACACTGAAGCTTTCTTT.

This clone was detected once. DNA of the CDR3: TGTGCCAGCAGCTTGGGCGGGAGAGAGGCCGGGGAGCTGTTTTTT. Protein sequence: CASSLGGREAGELFF. The rearrangement links TRBV11-3 to TRBJ2-2, with 7 bases lining up with TRBD2. Per germline, CDR1 SGHNT and CDR2 YENEEA. Unmatched junction bases numbered 7, after V lost 3 bases and J lost 6 bases. The CDR3 extends over 15 amino acids. Full variable domain (missing parts from reference TRBV11-3 and TRBJ2-2): EAGVVQSPRYKIIEKKQPVAFWCNPISGHNTLYWYLQNLGQGPELLIRYENEEAVDDSQLPKDRFSAERLKGVDSTLKIQPAELGDSAVYLCASSLGGREAGELFFGEGSRLTVL.